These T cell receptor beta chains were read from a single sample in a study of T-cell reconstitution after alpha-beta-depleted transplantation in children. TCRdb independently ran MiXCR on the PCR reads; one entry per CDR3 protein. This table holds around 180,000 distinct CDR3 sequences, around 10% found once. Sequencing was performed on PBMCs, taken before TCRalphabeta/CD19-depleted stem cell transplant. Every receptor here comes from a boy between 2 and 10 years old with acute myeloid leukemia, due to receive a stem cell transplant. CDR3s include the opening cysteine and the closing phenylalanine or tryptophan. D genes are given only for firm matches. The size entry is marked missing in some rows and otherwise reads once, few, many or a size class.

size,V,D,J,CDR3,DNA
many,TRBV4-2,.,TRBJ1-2,CASSQGYGYTF,TGTGCCAGCAGCCAAGGGTATGGCTACACCTTC
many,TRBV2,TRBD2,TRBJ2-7,CASSENGRIHGYEQYF,TGTGCCAGCAGTGAAAACGGGAGGATTCATGGCTACGAGCAGTACTTC
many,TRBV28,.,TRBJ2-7,CASSAPRREQYF,TGTGCCAGCAGTGCCCCCCGTAGGGAGCAGTACTTC
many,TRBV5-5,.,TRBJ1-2,CASSLAPSGAVGYTF,TGTGCCAGCAGCTTGGCCCCCTCAGGGGCGGTTGGCTACACCTTC
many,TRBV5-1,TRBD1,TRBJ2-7,CASSPTGGLPYEQYF,TGCGCCAGCAGCCCGACAGGGGGCCTCCCCTACGAGCAGTACTTC
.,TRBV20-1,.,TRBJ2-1,CSAPGLGVGGNEQFF,TGCAGTGCTCCGGGACTGGGAGTAGGGGGTAATGAGCAGTTCTTC
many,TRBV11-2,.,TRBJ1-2,CASSITGFGDYGYTF,TGTGCCAGCAGCATAACAGGGTTTGGTGACTATGGCTACACCTTC
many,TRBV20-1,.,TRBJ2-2,CSARGRDAGELFF,TGCAGTGCTAGAGGAAGGGACGCAGGGGAGCTGTTTTTT
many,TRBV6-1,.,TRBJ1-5,CASSEWPEGTNQPQHF,TGTGCCAGCAGTGAATGGCCGGAGGGTACCAATCAGCCCCAGCATTTT
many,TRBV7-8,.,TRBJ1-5,CASSYDSPNQPQHF,TGTGCCAGCAGCTACGACTCCCCAAATCAGCCCCAGCATTTT
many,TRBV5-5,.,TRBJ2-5,CASSRRDTIGETQYF,TGTGCCAGCAGCCGACGGGACACCATTGGGGAGACCCAGTACTTC
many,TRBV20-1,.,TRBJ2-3,CSAGEGGGPRTQYF,TGCAGTGCTGGGGAAGGGGGAGGGCCACGTACGCAGTATTTT
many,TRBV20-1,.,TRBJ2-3,CSARDLDATDTQYF,TGCAGTGCTAGAGATCTAGATGCCACAGATACGCAGTATTTT
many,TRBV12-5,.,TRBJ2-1,CASGLRSSEQFF,TGTGCTAGTGGTTTGAGGTCCAGTGAGCAGTTCTTC
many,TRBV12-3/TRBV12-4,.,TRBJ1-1,CASSFAPNTEAFF,TGTGCCAGCAGTTTTGCTCCTAACACTGAAGCTTTCTTT
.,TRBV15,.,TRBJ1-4,CATSRDWSRNFF,TGTGCCACCAGCAGAGATTGGAGTAGAAATTTTTTT
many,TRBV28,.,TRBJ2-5,CASSLSWKTQYF,TGTGCCAGCAGTTTATCCTGGAAGACCCAGTACTTC
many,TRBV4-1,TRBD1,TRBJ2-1,CASSRGQGNEQFF,TGCGCCAGCAGCCGCGGACAGGGCAATGAGCAGTTCTTC
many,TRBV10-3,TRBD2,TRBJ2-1,CAISEPQRTSGGAWNEQFF,TGTGCCATCAGTGAGCCCCAACGGACTAGCGGGGGGGCGTGGAATGAGCAGTTCTTC
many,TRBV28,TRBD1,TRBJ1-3,CASSKWTGFGNTIYF,TGTGCCAGCAGTAAATGGACAGGGTTCGGAAACACCATATATTTT
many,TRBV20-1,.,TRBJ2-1,CSARDPVVDGPNEQFF,TGCAGTGCTAGAGATCCTGTCGTCGACGGCCCCAATGAGCAGTTCTTC
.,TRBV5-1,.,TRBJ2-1,CASSSGSLNNEQFF,TGCGCCAGCAGCTCTGGGTCCCTTAACAATGAGCAGTTCTTC
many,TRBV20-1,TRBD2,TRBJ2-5,CSARSGTTQLGQYF,TGCAGTGCGAGATCCGGGACTACCCAATTGGGCCAGTACTTC
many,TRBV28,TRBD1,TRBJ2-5,CASSSRDSQETQYF,TGTGCCAGCAGTTCCCGGGACAGCCAAGAGACCCAGTACTTC
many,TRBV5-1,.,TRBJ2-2,CASREVAGELFF,TGCGCCAGCAGAGAGGTGGCCGGGGAGCTGTTTTTT
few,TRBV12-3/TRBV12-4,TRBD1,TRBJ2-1,CASSFWDREAWEQFF,TGTGCCAGCAGTTTCTGGGACAGGGAGGCTTGGGAGCAGTTCTTC
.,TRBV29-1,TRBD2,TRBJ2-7,CSAGLDYEQYF,TGCAGCGCGGGACTAGACTACGAGCAGTACTTC
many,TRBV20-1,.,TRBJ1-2,CSASVRGREYGYTF,TGCAGTGCTAGTGTGAGAGGGAGAGAGTATGGCTACACCTTC
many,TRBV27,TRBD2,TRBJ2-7,CASSLRLAGDNEQYF,TGTGCCAGCAGTTTACGACTAGCGGGAGATAACGAGCAGTACTTC
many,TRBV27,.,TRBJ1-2,CASTSFLSGGYGYTF,TGTGCCAGCACCAGTTTTTTGTCAGGCGGATATGGCTACACCTTC
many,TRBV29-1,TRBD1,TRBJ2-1,CSVAPRDRDNEQFF,TGCAGCGTTGCCCCCAGGGACAGAGACAATGAGCAGTTCTTC
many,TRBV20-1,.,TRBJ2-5,CSATPRVGTQETQYF,TGCAGTGCCACCCCCCGAGTAGGGACCCAAGAGACCCAGTACTTC
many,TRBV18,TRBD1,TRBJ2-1,CASSGQAFPDEQFF,TGTGCCAGCTCCGGACAGGCCTTTCCGGATGAGCAGTTCTTC
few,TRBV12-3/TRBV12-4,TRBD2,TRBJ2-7,CASLKSGMGLYEQYF,TGTGCCAGCTTAAAAAGCGGGATGGGCCTCTACGAGCAGTACTTC
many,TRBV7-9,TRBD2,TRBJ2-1,CASSLPSGNNEQFF,TGTGCCAGCAGCTTGCCTAGCGGGAATAATGAGCAGTTCTTC